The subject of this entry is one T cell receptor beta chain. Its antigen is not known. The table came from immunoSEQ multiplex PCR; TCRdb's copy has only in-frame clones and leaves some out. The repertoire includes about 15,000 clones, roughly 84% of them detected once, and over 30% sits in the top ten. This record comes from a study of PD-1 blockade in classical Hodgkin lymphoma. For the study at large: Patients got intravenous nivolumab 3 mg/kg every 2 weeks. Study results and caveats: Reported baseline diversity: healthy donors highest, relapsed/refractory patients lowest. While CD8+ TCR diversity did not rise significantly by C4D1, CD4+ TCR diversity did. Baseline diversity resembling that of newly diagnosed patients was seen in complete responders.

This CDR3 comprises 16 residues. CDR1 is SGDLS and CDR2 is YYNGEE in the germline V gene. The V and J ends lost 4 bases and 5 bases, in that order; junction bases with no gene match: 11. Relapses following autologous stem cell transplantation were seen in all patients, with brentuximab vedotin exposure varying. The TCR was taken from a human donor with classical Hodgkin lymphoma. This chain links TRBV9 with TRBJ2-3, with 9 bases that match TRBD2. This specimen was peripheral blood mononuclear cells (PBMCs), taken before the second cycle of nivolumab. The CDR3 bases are TGTGCCAGCAGCTTACGAGCGGGGGGCTCAGGAGATACGCAGTATTTT. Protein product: CASSLRAGGSGDTQYF. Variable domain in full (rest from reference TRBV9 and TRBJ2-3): DSGVTQTPKHLITATGQRVTLRCSPRSGDLSVYWYQQSLDQGLQFLIQYYNGEERAKGNILERFSAQQFPDLHSELNLSSLELGDSALYFCASSLRAGGSGDTQYFGPGTRLTVL.